This TCR beta chain was sequenced in a study of blood T cells in healthy people across ages. The CDR3 loop spans 15 amino acids. The trim removed 4 bases at V and 9 bases at J, leaving 8 bases unmatched. CDR1 is SNHLY and CDR2 is FYNNEI in the germline V gene. The second PCR ran about 6 to 12 cycles with a sample-barcoded 5' primer and J-beta primers. From the 5' RACE reads, TCRdb called clonotypes with MiXCR, one entry per CDR3 protein. The sample consists of some 670,000 distinct CDR3 sequences, 52% of them appearing once. Sequencing used blood. This TCR derives from an elderly woman in good health. V gene TRBV2 combines with J gene TRBJ1-6; 8 positions agree with TRBD1. The CDR3 is CASSGRQGQASPLHF. CDR3 DNA sequence: TGTGCCAGCAGTGGGCGACAGGGGCAGGCTTCACCCCTCCACTTT.